The 21 T cell receptor beta chains listed next were all sequenced from one sample in a study of T cells in Graves' hyperthyroidism and ophthalmopathy. Amplified TCR beta CDR3 regions derived from RNA transcripts. Using the HTBI primer set, a first-round RT-PCR was run on the TCR CDR3. TCRdb called the multiplex PCR reads again in MiXCR, with one record for every CDR3 protein. The sample contains around 660,000 distinct CDR3 sequences, just under 45% of which appear only once. Sequenced sample: peripheral blood or thyroid tissue (not recorded which). These receptors all come from an adult man with Graves' disease, either hyperthyroidism or ophthalmopathy (not recorded which).

V and J are TRBV29-1 and TRBJ1-2, with D tentatively TRBD1 (5 bases). CDR3 length: 11 residues. Trimming stripped 8 bases from V and 3 bases from J, with 10 bases between. Per the germline V gene, CDR1 is SQVTM and CDR2 is ANQGSEA. The CDR3 here is CSSPTDYGYTF. The CDR3 DNA reads TGCAGCTCCCCGACAGACTATGGCTACACCTTC.

V and J are TRBV2 and TRBJ1-5, with 7 bases aligning to TRBD1. V lost 10 bases and J lost 4; bases outside the gene matches: 13. Germline V gene data show CDR1 as SNHLY and CDR2 as FYNNEI. The length of the CDR3 is 15 residues. CDR3: CAIRTGTESNQPQHF. The CDR3 DNA follows: TGTGCCATCAGAACCGGGACAGAGTCGAATCAGCCCCAGCATTTT. Full variable domain (remainder filled in from reference TRBV2 and TRBJ1-5): EPEVTQTPSHQVTQMGQEVILRCVPISNHLYFYWYRQILGQKVEFLVSFYNNEISEKSEIFDDQFSVERPDGSNFTLKIRSTKLEDSAMYFCAIRTGTESNQPQHFGDGTRLSIL.

This clonotype has a count of ten or more. This chain uses TRBV2 with TRBJ1-5; no reliable D call. The germline V gene encodes CDR1 SNHLY and CDR2 FYNNEI. CDR3 length equals 12 residues. The V end lost 1 base, the J end lost 9 bases, and 7 bases lay between the germline ends. CDR3 in amino acids: CASSEEWGPQHF. As DNA, the CDR3 is TGTGCCAGCAGTGAAGAGTGGGGGCCCCAGCATTTT.

This clonotype was observed many times. V gene TRBV24-1 combines with J gene TRBJ2-5; D remains unclear. CDR1 is KGHDR, CDR2 SFDVKD, per germline. Trimming removed 1 base from V and 0 bases from J, with 8 bases in between. The CDR3 loop spans 15 amino acids. The CDR3 coding sequence is TGTGCCACCAGTGATTTTGGGCTAGACCAAGAGACCCAGTACTTC. As protein: CATSDFGLDQETQYF.

This clonotype has more than one count but fewer than ten. The chain uses TRBV11-2 and TRBJ2-7; 11 bases align to TRBD1. The V and J ends lost 5 bases and 11 bases, in that order; junction bases with no gene match: 8. The CDR3 runs to 13 residues. Germline CDR1 reads SGHAT; CDR2 reads FQNNGV. In nucleotides, the CDR3 is TGTGCCAGCAGCCCTATCGGGACAGGGGGGGAGTACTTC. Translation gives CASSPIGTGGEYF. The full variable domain, in which reference TRBV11-2 and TRBJ2-7 provide the parts outside the CDR3, is EAGVAQSPRYKIIEKRQSVAFWCNPISGHATLYWYQQILGQGPKLLIQFQNNGVVDDSQLPKDRFSAERLKGVDSTLKIQPAKLEDSAVYLCASSPIGTGGEYFGPGTRLTVT.

This clonotype was seen more than once but under ten times. J is TRBJ2-1 and V is TRBV15, with 11 bases that match TRBD2. Germline loops: CDR1 LNHNV, CDR2 YYDKDF (reference sequence). Trimming at V came to 2 bases and at J to 9 bases, leaving 9 bases not matched to a gene. The CDR3 contains 16 residues. The CDR3 region has the DNA TGTGCCACCAGCAGACTAGCGGGAGGCCGGGCTCCTGAGCAGTTCTTC. Translating it yields CATSRLAGGRAPEQFF.

This chain uses TRBV7-2 with TRBJ1-2; D unclear. V lost 6 bases and J lost 0, with 14 bases in between. Germline CDR1 reads SGHTA; CDR2 reads FQGNSA. The CDR3 is made up of 15 amino acids. The CDR3 DNA reads as TGTGCCAGCAGTCGAGGGCCAGAGACTAACTATGGCTACACCTTC. As protein: CASSRGPETNYGYTF.

In the case of this clonotype: The junction shows a germline mismatch at one end, possibly a read error. The chain has TRBV7-9 and TRBJ1-2, with D possibly matching TRBD1 (6 bases). The V gene's germline CDR1 is SEHNR and CDR2 FQNEAQ (reference sequence). This CDR3 is 15 amino acids long. CDR3 region: CASSRDPWTDYGYTF. The CDR3 region has the DNA TGCGCCAGCAGCCGGGACCCTTGGACAGACTATGGCTACACCTTC.

This clonotype was found a few times. The genes are TRBV20-1 and TRBJ1-1; D uncertain. V was pared by 6 bases and J by 5 bases, with 19 bases between. Germline-derived CDR1 and CDR2 are DFQATT and SNEGSKA (reference sequence). This CDR3 spans 14 amino acids. Here the CDR3 reads CSAKGTMTSTEAFF. In DNA, the CDR3 is TGCAGTGCAAAAGGCACAATGACCAGTACTGAAGCTTTCTTT.

The table lists this clonotype with many counts. The chain couples TRBV7-9 to TRBJ2-7, with D maybe TRBD1 (6 bases). The CDR3 is made up of 14 amino acids. Germline lookup yields CDR1 SEHNR and CDR2 FQNEAQ (reference sequence). The V end was cut by 5 bases, the J end by 6 bases, with 17 bases between. This CDR3 reads CASSKQWDTIEQYF. As DNA, the CDR3 is TGTGCCAGCAGCAAACAATGGGACACCATCGAGCAGTACTTC.

This clonotype was counted between two and nine times. Here the CDR3 reads CASSQGGGGSYGYTF. CDR3 coding DNA: TGTGCCAGCAGCCAAGGGGGTGGGGGTTCCTATGGCTACACCTTC. The J gene is TRBJ1-2, the V gene TRBV7-8; D might be TRBD1 (6 bases). The V gene lost 5 bases and the J gene lost 4 bases, with 17 bases spanning the gap. The CDR3 totals 15 residues. Germline V gene lookup returns CDR1 SGHVS and CDR2 FQNEAQ.

This clonotype was detected once. The CDR3 here is CAISRARRETQYF. The CDR3 nucleotides read TGTGCCATCAGCCGGGCTCGCAGAGAGACCCAGTACTTC. This sequence joins TRBV10-3 and TRBJ2-5, with no clear D. The CDR3 has 13 amino acids. V was trimmed by 6 bases and J by 4 bases, leaving 12 bases between them. The germline gives CDR1 ENHRY, CDR2 SYGVKD.

This clonotype was seen ten or more times. The CDR3 protein is CSVRDRANTEAFF. CDR3 DNA: TGCAGCGTTCGGGACAGGGCAAACACTGAAGCTTTCTTT. The chain combines TRBV29-1 with TRBJ1-1; TRBD1 aligns across 9 bases. The CDR3 extends over 13 amino acids. Germline V gene data show CDR1 as SQVTM and CDR2 as ANQGSEA. The junction had 3 bases not matched to a gene; V was cut back by 5 bases and J by 2 bases.

The V gene is TRBV20-1, the J gene TRBJ1-2, with 7 nucleotides matching TRBD1. CDR3 length equals 15 residues. Germline lookup yields CDR1 DFQATT and CDR2 SNEGSKA (reference sequence). The V and J ends lost 5 bases and 4 bases, in that order; junction bases with no gene match: 13. The CDR3: CSARFRGDSSYGYTF. For the CDR3, the DNA is TGCAGTGCTCGTTTCAGGGGGGATTCGAGCTATGGCTACACCTTC.

The table lists this clonotype with a few counts. The rearrangement joins TRBV7-9 to TRBJ1-3; D uncertain. The V gene lost 5 bases and the J gene lost 4 bases, with 15 bases spanning the gap. Germline V gene data show CDR1 as SEHNR and CDR2 as FQNEAQ (reference sequence). The CDR3 is made up of 15 amino acids. The CDR3 nucleotides read TGTGCCAGCAGCCCCTCTGTGGGGATCGGAAACACCATATATTTT. Its protein product is CASSPSVGIGNTIYF.

The genes are TRBV7-2 and TRBJ1-5, with 7 bases fitting TRBD1. This CDR3 comprises 15 residues. Germline loops: CDR1 SGHTA, CDR2 FQGNSA. J lost 4 bases, V lost 5 bases, and 8 bases had no gene match. The CDR3 protein is CASSDRTGANQPQHF. The DNA of the CDR3 is TGTGCCAGCAGCGACCGGACAGGTGCAAATCAGCCCCAGCATTTT.

The gene calls are TRBV9 and TRBJ1-4; TRBD1 is a possible D gene (5 bases). CDR1 is SGDLS, CDR2 YYNGEE, per germline. This CDR3 contains 15 residues. The V end was cut by 7 bases, the J end by 3 bases, with 16 bases between. CDR3 in DNA: TGTGCCAGCTCACTCGGGGGGTTGGCTAATGAAAAACTGTTTTTT. It encodes CASSLGGLANEKLFF.

The chain is built from TRBV7-8 and TRBJ2-1; either TRBD1 or TRBD2 may fit D (6 bases each). The CDR3 is made up of 13 amino acids. Looked up from germline, CDR1 is SGHVS and CDR2 is FQNEAQ. Trimming left V 2 bases short and J 8 bases short, with 10 bases between. CDR3 DNA: TGTGCCAGCAGCTTAATGGGGGGCGATGAGCAGTTCTTC. This sequence encodes CASSLMGGDEQFF.

The sample holds a few counts of this clonotype. The genes are TRBV15 and TRBJ2-5; D is ambiguous. The J call may not be correct, given that the DNA end is closer to TRBJ2-1. CDR1 is LNHNV and CDR2 is YYDKDF in the germline V gene (reference sequence). CDR3 length equals 15 residues. For the CDR3, the DNA is TGTGCCACCAGCAGCCACATCCAGTTCAAGACGATTCAGTTCTTC. Translation: CATSSHIQFKTIQFF.

The V gene is TRBV29-1, the J gene TRBJ1-4; D gene ambiguous. Germline V gene sequence: CDR1 SQVTM, CDR2 ANQGSEA. The CDR3 length is 13 residues. Trimming left V 7 bases short and J 6 bases short, with 15 bases between. CDR3 coding DNA: TGCAGCGCCGCCACCGGAACCTATGAAAAACTGTTTTTT. Encoded protein: CSAATGTYEKLFF. The full variable domain, rest sourced from reference TRBV29-1 and TRBJ1-4, is SAVISQKPSRDICQRGTSLTIQCQVDSQVTMMFWYRQQPGQSLTLIATANQGSEATYESGFVIDKFPISRPNLTFSTLTVSNMSPEDSSIYLCSAATGTYEKLFFGSGTQLSVL.

This chain links TRBV29-1 with TRBJ1-6; maybe TRBD1 (6 bases). The CDR3 contains 11 residues. With 3 bases removed from V and 14 bases from J, the gap between germline ends came to 11 bases. CDR1 and CDR2 from the germline V gene are SQVTM and ANQGSEA. For the CDR3, the DNA is TGCAGCGTTGATCGTGGGGACACCCTCCACTTT. Translated: CSVDRGDTLHF.